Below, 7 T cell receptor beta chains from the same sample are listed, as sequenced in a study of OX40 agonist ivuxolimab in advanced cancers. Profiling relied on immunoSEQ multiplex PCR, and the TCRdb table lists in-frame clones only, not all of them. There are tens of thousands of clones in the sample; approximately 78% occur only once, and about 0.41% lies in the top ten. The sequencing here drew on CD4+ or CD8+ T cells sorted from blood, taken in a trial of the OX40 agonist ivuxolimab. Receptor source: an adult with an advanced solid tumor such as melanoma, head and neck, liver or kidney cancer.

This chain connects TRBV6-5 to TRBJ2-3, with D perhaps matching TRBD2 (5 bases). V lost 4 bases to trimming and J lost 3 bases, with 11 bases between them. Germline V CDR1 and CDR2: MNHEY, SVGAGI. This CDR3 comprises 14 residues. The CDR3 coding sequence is TGTGCCAGCAGTTCCGGGGTGGGGACAGATACGCAGTATTTT. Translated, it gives CASSSGVGTDTQYF.

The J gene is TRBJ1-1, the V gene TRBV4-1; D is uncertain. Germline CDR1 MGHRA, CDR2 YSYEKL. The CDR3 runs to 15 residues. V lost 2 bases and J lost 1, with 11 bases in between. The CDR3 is CASSQPGRANTEAFF. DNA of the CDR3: TGCGCCAGCAGCCAACCGGGGAGGGCGAACACTGAAGCTTTCTTT.

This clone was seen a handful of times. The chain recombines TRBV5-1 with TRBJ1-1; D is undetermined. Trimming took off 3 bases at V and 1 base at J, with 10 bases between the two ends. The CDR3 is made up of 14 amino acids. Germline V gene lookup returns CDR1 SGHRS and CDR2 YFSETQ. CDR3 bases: TGCGCCAGCAGCTCTTCGACTGCGAACACTGAAGCTTTCTTT. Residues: CASSSSTANTEAFF.

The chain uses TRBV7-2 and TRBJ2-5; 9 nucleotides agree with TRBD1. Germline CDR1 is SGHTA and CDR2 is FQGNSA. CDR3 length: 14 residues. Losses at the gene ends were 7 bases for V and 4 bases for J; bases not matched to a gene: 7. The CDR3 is CASTRTGELETQYF. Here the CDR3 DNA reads TGTGCCAGCACCAGGACAGGGGAGTTAGAGACCCAGTACTTC. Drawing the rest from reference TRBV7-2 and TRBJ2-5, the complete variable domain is GAGVSQSPSNKVTEKGKDVELRCDPISGHTALYWYRQSLGQGLEFLIYFQGNSAPDKSGLPSDRFSAERTGGSVSTLTIQRTQQEDSAVYLCASTRTGELETQYFGPGTRLLVL.

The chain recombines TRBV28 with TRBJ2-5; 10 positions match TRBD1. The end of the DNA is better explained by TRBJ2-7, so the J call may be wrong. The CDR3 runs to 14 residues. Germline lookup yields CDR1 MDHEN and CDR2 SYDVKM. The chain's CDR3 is CASRPGQGFYEQYF. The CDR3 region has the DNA TGTGCCAGCAGGCCGGGACAGGGGTTCTACGAGCAGTACTTC.

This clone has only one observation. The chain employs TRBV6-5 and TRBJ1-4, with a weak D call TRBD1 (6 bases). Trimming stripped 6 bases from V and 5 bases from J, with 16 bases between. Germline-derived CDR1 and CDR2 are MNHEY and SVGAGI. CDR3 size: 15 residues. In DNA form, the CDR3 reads TGTGCCAGCAGAAGGTCAGGGGACCTGAATGAAAAACTGTTTTTT. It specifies CASRRSGDLNEKLFF.

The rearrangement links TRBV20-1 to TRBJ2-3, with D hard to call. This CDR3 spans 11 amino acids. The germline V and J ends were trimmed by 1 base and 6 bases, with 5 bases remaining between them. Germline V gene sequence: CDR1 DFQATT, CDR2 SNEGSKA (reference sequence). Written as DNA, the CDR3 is TGCAGTGCTAGAGGGCAGGATACGCAGTATTTT. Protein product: CSARGQDTQYF.